The 21 T cell receptor beta chains below all came from one sample that was sequenced in a study of blood T cell repertoires in COVID-19. Assay used: immunoSEQ multiplex PCR; TCRdb lists only in-frame clones, some missing. The sample shows approximately 190,000 clones, approximately 84% of them seen only once. Source material: peripheral blood. These receptors all stem from a human donor with acute or convalescent COVID-19. The donor label of this sample is uncertain.

The V call is TRBV9, the J call TRBJ2-1; 11 bases agree with TRBD2. Trimming took 0 bases from V and 8 from J; bases not matched to a gene: 4. Germline lookup yields CDR1 SGDLS and CDR2 YYNGEE. The CDR3 sequence is 15 residues long. Here the CDR3 DNA reads TGTGCCAGCAGCGTAGCTAGCGGGGGGCTGGATGAGCAGTTCTTC. This gives the protein CASSVASGGLDEQFF. The full variable domain, rest sourced from reference TRBV9 and TRBJ2-1, is DSGVTQTPKHLITATGQRVTLRCSPRSGDLSVYWYQQSLDQGLQFLIQYYNGEERAKGNILERFSAQQFPDLHSELNLSSLELGDSALYFCASSVASGGLDEQFFGPGTRLTVL.

The chain couples TRBV19 to TRBJ1-5, with D maybe TRBD1 (6 bases). This CDR3 spans 14 amino acids. Germline CDR1 is LNHDA and CDR2 is SQIVND (reference sequence). Trimming shortened V by 7 bases and J by 7 bases, and 17 bases separated the two germline ends. The CDR3 coding sequence is TGTGCCAGTACCGCCAGGGGATTTGGGCAGCCCCAGCATTTT. Translated, it gives CASTARGFGQPQHF. The whole variable domain, remainder taken from reference TRBV19 and TRBJ1-5, is DGGITQSPKYLFRKEGQNVTLSCEQNLNHDAMYWYRQDPGQGLRLIYYSQIVNDFQKGDIAEGYSVSREKKESFPLTVTSAQKNPTAFYLCASTARGFGQPQHFGDGTRLSIL.

The gene calls are TRBV9 and TRBJ1-5; 10 bases agree with TRBD1. Per germline, CDR1 SGDLS and CDR2 YYNGEE. The J segment lost 4 bases and the V segment lost 3 bases, leaving 1 base of the junction unmatched. This CDR3 has 14 residues. CDR3 DNA sequence: TGTGCCAGCAGCGGGGGACAGGGGAATCAGCCCCAGCATTTT. It specifies CASSGGQGNQPQHF.

This clone has just one count. The chain has TRBV7-8 and TRBJ2-7; 9 positions match TRBD1. The CDR3 contains 16 residues. Per germline, CDR1 SGHVS and CDR2 FQNEAQ. After removal of 2 bases from V and 0 bases from J, the junction contained 5 bases not matched to a gene. The CDR3: CASSLSGTGNSYEQYF. In DNA, the CDR3 is TGTGCCAGCAGCTTATCCGGGACAGGGAACTCCTACGAGCAGTACTTC.

J is TRBJ2-2 and V is TRBV19, with 8 bases lining up with TRBD1. V gave up 5 bases and J gave up 6 bases; unmatched junction bases: 8. The CDR3 has 15 amino acids. The germline gives CDR1 LNHDA, CDR2 SQIVND (reference sequence). CDR3 sequence reads: CASSGGQGFPGELFF. CDR3 nucleotides: TGTGCCAGTAGTGGAGGACAGGGTTTCCCCGGGGAGCTGTTTTTT.

In the case of this clone: The CDR3 carries no conserved terminal phenylalanine or tryptophan, so it likely arises from a read error. No DNA is shown, since the ends of the CDR3 on it are uncertain; the CDR3 is the one TCRdb lists. The chain joins TRBV25-1 to TRBJ1-2; TRBD1 reflects the table's D call only, with no check against the DNA. Ends included, the CDR3 has 11 residues. Per germline, CDR1 MGHDK and CDR2 SYGVNS. The chain's CDR3 is CASSGLLPGQG.

The chain combines TRBV7-8 with TRBJ1-3; D may be TRBD1 (5 bases). Germline V gene sequence: CDR1 SGHVS, CDR2 FQNEAQ. The CDR3 loop spans 13 amino acids. The V gene lost 5 bases and the J gene lost 4 bases, with 9 bases spanning the gap. CDR3 loop: CASSPGGGNTIYF. The DNA of the CDR3 is TGTGCCAGCAGCCCCGGGGGAGGAAACACCATATATTTT.

The V call is TRBV7-9, the J call TRBJ2-7; TRBD1 matches 8 bases. The CDR3 loop spans 14 amino acids. From germline, CDR1 is SEHNR and CDR2 FQNEAQ (reference sequence). Germline trimming cut 0 bases from V and 5 bases from J; bases unmatched to any gene: 3. For the CDR3, the DNA is TGTGCCAGCAGCTTAGCTGGACAGGGTGACGAGCAGTACTTC. It specifies CASSLAGQGDEQYF.

This chain connects TRBV25-1 to TRBJ1-1, with TRBD1 matching over 7 bases. V trimming: 6 bases; J trimming: 3 bases; junction bases outside the gene matches: 7. Germline V gene sequence: CDR1 MGHDK, CDR2 SYGVNS. This CDR3 contains 14 residues. As DNA, the CDR3 is TGTGCCAGCAGAGGGACAGCTGATTACACTGAAGCTTTCTTT. It codes for CASRGTADYTEAFF. Full variable domain (remainder filled in from reference TRBV25-1 and TRBJ1-1): EADIYQTPRYLVIGTGKKITLECSQTMGHDKMYWYQQDPGMELHLIHYSYGVNSTEKGDLSSESTVSRIRTEHFPLTLESARPSHTSQYLCASRGTADYTEAFFGQGTRLTVV.

The chain has TRBV6-5 and TRBJ1-1; D possibly corresponds to TRBD1 (6 bases). CDR1 MNHEY and CDR2 SVGAGI come from the germline V gene. The CDR3 consists of 14 residues. Trimming pared 5 bases from V and 5 bases from J, leaving 15 bases between. This chain's CDR3 is CASSLQGTMTEAFF. The CDR3 coding sequence is TGTGCCAGCAGTCTACAGGGAACAATGACTGAAGCTTTCTTT.

The chain carries TRBV29-1 and TRBJ2-1; the D gene is possibly TRBD2 (7 bases). CDR1 SQVTM and CDR2 ANQGSEA come from the germline V gene. There are 13 residues in the CDR3. Trimming took off 8 bases at V and 8 bases at J, with 19 bases between the two ends. The DNA of the CDR3 is TGCAGCATAGGGGGGGAGAGGTGGGATGAGCAGTTCTTC. It yields the protein CSIGGERWDEQFF.

The genes are TRBV29-1 and TRBJ1-2; no clear D gene. Trimming removed 2 bases from V and 7 bases from J, with 11 bases in between. The CDR3 loop spans 12 amino acids. Germline lookup yields CDR1 SQVTM and CDR2 ANQGSEA. This CDR3 reads CSVELQRSGYTF. CDR3 in DNA: TGCAGCGTTGAATTGCAGCGGAGTGGCTACACCTTC.

The chain joins TRBV12-3 or TRBV12-4 to TRBJ2-1, with D uncertain. The CDR3 runs to 12 residues. Trimming took 4 bases from V and 12 from J, leaving 13 bases between them. CDR3 in DNA: TGTGCCAGCAGTTCACCGAAGTCGGGGCAGTTCTTC. Encoded protein: CASSSPKSGQFF.

The V gene is TRBV6-5, the J gene TRBJ2-1; TRBD2 matches 10 bases. V lost 4 bases to trimming and J lost 9 bases; unmatched junction nucleotides: 9. The germline V gene encodes CDR1 MNHEY and CDR2 SVGAGI. The CDR3 is 15 amino acids. DNA of the CDR3: TGTGCCAGCAGTTCCGGGACTAGCGCATCCCTTGAGCAGTTCTTC. Amino acids: CASSSGTSASLEQFF.

The rearrangement uses TRBV6-5 and TRBJ2-7, with 9 positions matching TRBD1. The junction had 11 bases not matched to a gene; V was cut back by 7 bases and J by 7 bases. CDR3 length: 14 amino acids. Looked up from germline, CDR1 is MNHEY and CDR2 is SVGAGI. The CDR3 bases are TGTGCCAGCACCCGACGGGACAGGGTGAAAGAGCAGTACTTC. Residues: CASTRRDRVKEQYF.

V and J are TRBV6-2 or TRBV6-3 and TRBJ2-2; D gene unclear. Germline lookup yields CDR1 MNHEY and CDR2 SVGEGT. V was pared by 4 bases and J by 3 bases, with 9 bases between. The CDR3 is 14 residues long. CDR3 loop: CASSFYEDTGELFF. Written as DNA, the CDR3 is TGTGCCAGCAGTTTTTACGAGGACACCGGGGAGCTGTTTTTT.

The CDR3 is CAWSRQGGEKLFF. In DNA, the CDR3 is TGTGCCTGGAGCCGACAGGGCGGAGAAAAACTGTTTTTT. This chain uses TRBV30 with TRBJ1-4, with 7 bases that match TRBD1. The CDR3 consists of 13 residues. Germline CDR1 GTSNPN, CDR2 SVGIG (reference sequence). The ends lost 3 bases at V and 8 bases at J; junction bases unmatched: 6.

The chain couples TRBV18 to TRBJ1-1; no definite D call. Germline V gene lookup returns CDR1 KGHSH and CDR2 LQKENI. The CDR3 is made up of 13 amino acids. The ends were cut back, 6 bases at V and 3 bases at J, with 11 bases in the middle. DNA for the CDR3: TGTGCCAGCTCGCAGAGGAGGGACACTGAAGCTTTCTTT. Its protein product is CASSQRRDTEAFF.

The CDR3 nucleotides read TGTGCCAGCTCACCACCTGGGGCCCGGGAGCCGAGAAACATTCAGTACTTC. This gives the protein CASSPPGAREPRNIQYF. The chain combines TRBV18 with TRBJ2-4, with D perhaps TRBD2 (6 bases). The CDR3 has 17 residues. V shed 0 bases and J shed 6 bases, with 18 bases lying between them. CDR1 and CDR2 (germline): KGHSH, LQKENI.

The chain has TRBV27 and TRBJ2-1, with D perhaps matching TRBD2 (5 bases). The CDR3 totals 14 residues. Per the germline V gene, CDR1 is MNHEY and CDR2 is SMNVEV (reference sequence). Trimming took off 2 bases at V and 10 bases at J, with 15 bases between the two ends. The CDR3 bases are TGTGCCAGCAGTTTAGCGGGTTCGACCTCCGAGCAGTTCTTC. Translating it yields CASSLAGSTSEQFF.

This clone was found a few times. The chain has TRBV5-1 and TRBJ1-4, with 7 bases matching TRBD1. Germline CDR1 and CDR2: SGHRS and YFSETQ. The CDR3 runs 14 residues. The junction had 7 bases not matched to a gene; V was cut back by 3 bases and J by 8 bases. The CDR3 protein is CASSSTGDGEKLFF. For the CDR3, the DNA is TGCGCCAGCAGCTCAACAGGGGACGGGGAAAAACTGTTTTTT.